Shown below are 10 T cell receptor beta chains from a single sample sequenced in a study of cytotoxic CD8 clonotypes in ibrutinib-treated CLL (dated by TCRdb to 2020 to 2023). Library prep was done by the immunoSEQ multiplex PCR assay. Entries here come from immuneACCESS through TCRdb and include only in-frame sequences with V and J called. Some clones fail to appear in such tables; in the studies checked, an unresolved V gene covers under half of the shortfall, and the cause of the remainder is unknown. This sample lists fewer than 35,000 clones; 69% were detected once. The ten largest account for roughly 26% of the sample. The starting material was PBMCs, obtained before ibrutinib treatment. The receptors here all came from a human donor with chronic lymphocytic leukemia.

The genes are TRBV25-1 and TRBJ1-4, with no clear D. The CDR3 contains 12 residues. The V and J ends lost 7 bases and 4 bases respectively, with 7 bases between them. Germline V gene data show CDR1 as MGHDK and CDR2 as SYGVNS. The CDR3 nucleotides are TGTGCCAGCAACTGGGGTAATGAAAAACTGTTTTTT. Protein: CASNWGNEKLFF.

This clone occurred a few times. This chain uses TRBV7-2 with TRBJ1-4; D uncertain. Trimming removed 4 bases from V and 8 bases from J, with 17 bases in between. Germline CDR1 SGHTA, CDR2 FQGNSA. The CDR3 sequence is 15 residues long. CDR3: CASSYNSGFGEKLFF. The CDR3 bases are TGTGCCAGCAGCTACAATTCGGGATTTGGGGAAAAACTGTTTTTT.

The V gene is TRBV19, the J gene TRBJ2-5; 7 positions agree with TRBD1. Trimming at V came to 2 bases and at J to 2 bases, leaving 5 bases not matched to a gene. Germline V gives CDR1 LNHDA, CDR2 SQIVND (reference sequence). CDR3 size: 15 residues. The CDR3 DNA reads TGTGCCAGTAGTATAAGAGGCAGGGGGCAAGAGACCCAGTACTTC. This sequence encodes CASSIRGRGQETQYF.

The chain recombines TRBV5-1 with TRBJ2-7, with D hard to call. The CDR3 covers 12 residues. Looked up from germline, CDR1 is SGHRS and CDR2 is YFSETQ. Between the trimmed V and J ends, which lost 0 bases and 4 bases, there was a span of 5 bases. The CDR3 DNA reads as TGCGCCAGCAGCTTGGAGGGATACGAGCAGTACTTC. It codes for CASSLEGYEQYF.

The J gene is TRBJ2-7, the V gene TRBV5-1, with 7 bases matching TRBD2. With 1 base clipped from V and 1 base from J, the junction kept 5 bases outside the gene matches. The CDR3 length is 15 residues. Germline CDR1 SGHRS, CDR2 YFSETQ. This chain's CDR3 is CASSLNAGESYEQYF. CDR3 in DNA: TGCGCCAGCAGCTTGAATGCGGGAGAATCCTACGAGCAGTACTTC.

V and J are TRBV7-9 and TRBJ2-1; D gene ambiguous. The CDR3 has 14 amino acids. Trimming took off 5 bases at V and 0 bases at J, with 8 bases between the two ends. CDR1 is SEHNR, CDR2 FQNEAQ, per germline (reference sequence). CDR3 sequence: CASSPPSSYNEQFF. CDR3 bases: TGTGCCAGCAGCCCCCCCAGCTCCTACAATGAGCAGTTCTTC.

Only a few counts were recorded for this clone. The chain joins TRBV28 to TRBJ1-2; D call uncertain. Germline-derived CDR1 and CDR2 are MDHEN and SYDVKM. With 6 bases removed from V and 8 bases from J, the gap between germline ends came to 22 bases. The CDR3 extends over 15 amino acids. CDR3 coding DNA: TGTGCCAGCAGACCCCCGATAGGGTCCAGATGGGGCTACACCTTC. It yields the protein CASRPPIGSRWGYTF.

The rearrangement links TRBV2 to TRBJ2-3, with 12 bases that match TRBD2. The CDR3 has 14 residues. The V and J ends lost 4 bases and 6 bases, in that order; junction bases with no gene match: 2. Germline V gene lookup returns CDR1 SNHLY and CDR2 FYNNEI. The DNA of the CDR3 is TGTGCCAGCAGTGTTCTAGCGGGGGGGGATACGCAGTATTTT. The encoded protein is CASSVLAGGDTQYF.

This chain joins TRBV7-9 and TRBJ2-2; 11 nucleotides agree with TRBD1. The germline V gene encodes CDR1 SEHNR and CDR2 FQNEAQ (reference sequence). The CDR3 is made up of 17 amino acids. After removal of 2 bases from V and 6 bases from J, the junction contained 8 bases not matched to a gene. CDR3: CASSLRPPGQGAGELFF. The DNA of the CDR3 is TGTGCCAGCAGCTTACGCCCACCGGGACAGGGGGCCGGGGAGCTGTTTTTT.

The chain uses TRBV2 and TRBJ2-5, with TRBD2 matching over 9 bases. CDR1 SNHLY and CDR2 FYNNEI come from the germline V gene. CDR3 length equals 13 residues. CDR3 region: CATGRGGGETQYF. CDR3 bases: TGTGCGACCGGGCGGGGGGGCGGAGAGACCCAGTACTTC.